This T cell receptor beta chain was sequenced during a study of CD4 and CD8 cells across lung adenocarcinoma regions. Each CDR3 protein is one row after TCRdb ran MiXCR on the PCR reads. The table shows under 10,000 distinct CDR3 sequences, with less than 55% occurring only once. This clonotype was seen a few times. The CDR3 length is 14 residues. The V gene's germline CDR1 is MGHDK and CDR2 SYGVNS. The sample comprised CD8+ T cells from the center of a lung tumor. The sequence was collected from a male donor with lung adenocarcinoma. The CD4 and CD8 labels of this study may be unreliable. This chain links TRBV25-1 with TRBJ2-1; 8 bases are a match to TRBD1. With the DNA end fitting TRBJ2-7 better, the J assignment may be wrong. CDR3 protein: CASSLEQGAYEQYF. Here the CDR3 DNA reads TGTGCCAGCAGTCTCGAACAGGGGGCCTACGAGCAGTACTTC.